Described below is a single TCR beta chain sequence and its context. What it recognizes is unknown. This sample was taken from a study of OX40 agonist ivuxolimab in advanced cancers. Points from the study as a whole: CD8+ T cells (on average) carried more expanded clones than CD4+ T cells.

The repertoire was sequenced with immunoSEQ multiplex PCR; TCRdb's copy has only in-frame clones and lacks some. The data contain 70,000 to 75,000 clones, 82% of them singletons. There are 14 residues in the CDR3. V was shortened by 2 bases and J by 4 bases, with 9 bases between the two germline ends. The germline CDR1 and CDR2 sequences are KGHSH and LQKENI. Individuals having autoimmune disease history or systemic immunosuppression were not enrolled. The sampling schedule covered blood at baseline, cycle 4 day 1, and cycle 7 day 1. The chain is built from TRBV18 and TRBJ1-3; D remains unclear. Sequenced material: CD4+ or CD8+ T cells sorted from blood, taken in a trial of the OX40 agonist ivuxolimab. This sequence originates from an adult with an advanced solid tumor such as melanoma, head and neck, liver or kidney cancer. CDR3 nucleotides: TGTGCCAGCTCACCAATGAAGGGCGGAAACACCATATATTTT. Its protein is CASSPMKGGNTIYF.